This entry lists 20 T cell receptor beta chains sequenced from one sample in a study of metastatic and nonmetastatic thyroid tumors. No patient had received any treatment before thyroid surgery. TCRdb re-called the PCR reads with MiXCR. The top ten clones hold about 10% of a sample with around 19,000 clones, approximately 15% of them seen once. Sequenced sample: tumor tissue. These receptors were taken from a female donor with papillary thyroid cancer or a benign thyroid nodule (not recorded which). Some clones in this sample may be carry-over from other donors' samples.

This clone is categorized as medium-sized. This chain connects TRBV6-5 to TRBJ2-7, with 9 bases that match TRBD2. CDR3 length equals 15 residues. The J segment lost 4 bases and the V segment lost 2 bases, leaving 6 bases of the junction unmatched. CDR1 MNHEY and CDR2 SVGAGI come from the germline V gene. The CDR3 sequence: CASSYETSGRYEQYF. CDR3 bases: TGTGCCAGCAGTTACGAAACTAGCGGGCGGTACGAGCAGTACTTC.

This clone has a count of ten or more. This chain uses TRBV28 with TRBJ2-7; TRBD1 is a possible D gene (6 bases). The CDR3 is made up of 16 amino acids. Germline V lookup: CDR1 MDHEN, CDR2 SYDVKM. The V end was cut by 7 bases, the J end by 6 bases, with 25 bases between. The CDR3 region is CASISSRGRRSGEQYF. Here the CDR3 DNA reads TGTGCCAGCATTAGTAGCAGGGGAAGGAGGTCCGGCGAGCAGTACTTC. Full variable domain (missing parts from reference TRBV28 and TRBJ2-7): DVKVTQSSRYLVKRTGEKVFLECVQDMDHENMFWYRQDPGLGLRLIYFSYDVKMKEKGDIPEGYSVSREKKERFSLILESASTNQTSMYLCASISSRGRRSGEQYFGPGTRLTVT.

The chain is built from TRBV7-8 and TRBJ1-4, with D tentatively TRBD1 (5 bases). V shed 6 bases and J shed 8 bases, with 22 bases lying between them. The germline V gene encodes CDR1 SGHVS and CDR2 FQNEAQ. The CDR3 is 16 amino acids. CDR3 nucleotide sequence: TGTGCCAGCAGTAACGTCCACGGGACCTCTGAGGAAAAACTGTTTTTT. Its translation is CASSNVHGTSEEKLFF.

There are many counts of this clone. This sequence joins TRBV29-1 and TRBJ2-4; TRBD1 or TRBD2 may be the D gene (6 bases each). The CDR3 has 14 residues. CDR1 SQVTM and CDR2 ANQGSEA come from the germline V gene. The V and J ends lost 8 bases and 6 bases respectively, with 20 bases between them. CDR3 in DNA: TGCAGCTTCGCTTCGAGGGGGGCCCGAAACATTCAGTACTTC. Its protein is CSFASRGARNIQYF.

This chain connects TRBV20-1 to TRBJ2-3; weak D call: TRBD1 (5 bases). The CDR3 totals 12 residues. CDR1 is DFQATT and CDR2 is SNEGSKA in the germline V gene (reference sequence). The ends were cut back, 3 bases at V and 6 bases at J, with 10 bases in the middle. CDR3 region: CSASGASDTQYF. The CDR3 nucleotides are TGCAGTGCTAGTGGGGCCTCCGATACGCAGTATTTT.

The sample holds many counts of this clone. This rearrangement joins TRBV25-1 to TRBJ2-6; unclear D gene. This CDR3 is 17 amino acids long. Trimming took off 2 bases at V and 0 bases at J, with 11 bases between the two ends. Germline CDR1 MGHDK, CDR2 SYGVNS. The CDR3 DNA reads TGTGCCAGCAGTGAAGTGAGGTTAGCCTCTGGGGCCAACGTCCTGACTTTC. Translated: CASSEVRLASGANVLTF.

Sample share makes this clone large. CDR3 in amino acids: CASSELQGNTGELFF. CDR3 DNA: TGTGCCAGCAGTGAGCTACAGGGGAACACCGGGGAGCTGTTTTTT. J is TRBJ2-2 and V is TRBV25-1, with D perhaps TRBD1 (6 bases). This CDR3 contains 15 residues. From germline, CDR1 is MGHDK and CDR2 SYGVNS. Trimming stripped 3 bases from V and 1 base from J, with 9 bases between.

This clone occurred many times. The CDR3 loop reads CASSLSRAPNTEAFF. As DNA, the CDR3 is TGTGCCAGCAGCTTGAGCCGGGCCCCGAACACTGAAGCTTTCTTT. The chain recombines TRBV7-8 with TRBJ1-1; no firm D call. The germline V gene has CDR1 SGHVS and CDR2 FQNEAQ. This CDR3 has 15 amino acids. The V gene lost 3 bases and the J gene lost 1 base, with 12 bases spanning the gap.

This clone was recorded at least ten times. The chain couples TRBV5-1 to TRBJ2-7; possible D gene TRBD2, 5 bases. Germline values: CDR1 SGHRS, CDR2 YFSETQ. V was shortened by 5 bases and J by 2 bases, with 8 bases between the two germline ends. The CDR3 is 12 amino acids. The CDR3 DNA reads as TGCGCCAGCAGGGGAGTTACCTACGAGCAGTACTTC. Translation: CASRGVTYEQYF.

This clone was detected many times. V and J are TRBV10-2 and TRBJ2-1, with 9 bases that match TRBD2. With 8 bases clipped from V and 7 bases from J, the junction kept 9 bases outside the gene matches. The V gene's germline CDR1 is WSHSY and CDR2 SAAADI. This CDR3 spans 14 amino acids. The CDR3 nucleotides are TGCGCCAGCCTGACTAGCGGAGGGGGGAATGAGCAGTTCTTC. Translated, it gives CASLTSGGGNEQFF.

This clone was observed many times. The CDR3 loop is CASSLLSSTEAFF. The CDR3 nucleotides read TGTGCCAGCAGCTTACTGAGTAGCACTGAAGCTTTCTTT. The J gene is TRBJ1-1, the V gene TRBV7-8; no firm D call. Germline loops: CDR1 SGHVS, CDR2 FQNEAQ. The length of the CDR3 is 13 residues. The germline V and J ends were trimmed by 2 bases and 4 bases, with 8 bases remaining between them.

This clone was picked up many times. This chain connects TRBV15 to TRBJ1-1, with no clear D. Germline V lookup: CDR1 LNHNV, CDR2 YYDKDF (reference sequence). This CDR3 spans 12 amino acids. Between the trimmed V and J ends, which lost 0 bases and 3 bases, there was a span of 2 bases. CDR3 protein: CATSRDDTEAFF. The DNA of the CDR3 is TGTGCCACCAGCAGAGACGACACTGAAGCTTTCTTT.

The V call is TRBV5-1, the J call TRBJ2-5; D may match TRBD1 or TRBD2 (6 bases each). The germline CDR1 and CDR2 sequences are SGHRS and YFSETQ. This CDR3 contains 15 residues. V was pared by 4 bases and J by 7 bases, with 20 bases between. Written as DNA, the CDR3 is TGCGCCAGCAGCCCCCCACAGGGACTCTTGGGGACCCAGTACTTC. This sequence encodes CASSPPQGLLGTQYF. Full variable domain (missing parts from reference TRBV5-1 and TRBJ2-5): KAGVTQTPRYLIKTRGQQVTLSCSPISGHRSVSWYQQTPGQGLQFLFEYFSETQRNKGNFPGRFSGRQFSNSRSEMNVSTLELGDSALYLCASSPPQGLLGTQYFGPGTRLLVL.

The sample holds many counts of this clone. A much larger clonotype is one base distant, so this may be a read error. The CDR3 nucleotides are TGTGCCAGCAGTGACGCGCTGGGACATGTGAATGGCTACACCTTC. Its protein product is CASSDALGHVNGYTF. This chain uses TRBV2 with TRBJ1-2; perhaps TRBD1 as D (6 bases). Trimming left V 3 bases short and J 6 bases short, with 17 bases between. Looked up from germline, CDR1 is SNHLY and CDR2 is FYNNEI. This CDR3 is 15 amino acids long.

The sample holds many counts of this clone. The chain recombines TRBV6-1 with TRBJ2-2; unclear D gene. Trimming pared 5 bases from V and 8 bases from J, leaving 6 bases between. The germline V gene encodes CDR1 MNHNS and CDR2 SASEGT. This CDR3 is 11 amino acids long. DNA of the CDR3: TGTGCCAGCAGTTCCCTGGGGGAGCTGTTTTTT. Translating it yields CASSSLGELFF.

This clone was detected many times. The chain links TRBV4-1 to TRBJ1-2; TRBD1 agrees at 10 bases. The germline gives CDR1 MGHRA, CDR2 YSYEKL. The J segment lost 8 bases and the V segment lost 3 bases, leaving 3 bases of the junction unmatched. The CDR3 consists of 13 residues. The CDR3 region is CASSQTGGGGYTF. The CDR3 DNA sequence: TGCGCCAGCAGCCAGACAGGGGGCGGGGGCTACACCTTC.

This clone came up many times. CDR3 DNA sequence: TGTGCCAGCAGTGAAAAACTAACGGGGGGTCCCCAGTATTTT. This codes for CASSEKLTGGPQYF. The rearrangement uses TRBV6-4 and TRBJ2-3, with 7 nucleotides matching TRBD2. Germline loops: CDR1 MRHNA, CDR2 SNTAGT. After removal of 3 bases from V and 12 bases from J, the junction contained 12 bases not matched to a gene. This CDR3 spans 14 amino acids.

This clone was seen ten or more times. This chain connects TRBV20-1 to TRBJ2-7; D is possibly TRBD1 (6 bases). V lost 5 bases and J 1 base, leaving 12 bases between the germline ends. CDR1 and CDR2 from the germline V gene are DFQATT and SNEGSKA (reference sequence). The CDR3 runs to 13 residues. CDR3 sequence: CSAPRGQSYEQYF. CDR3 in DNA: TGCAGTGCTCCCAGAGGACAGTCCTACGAGCAGTACTTC.

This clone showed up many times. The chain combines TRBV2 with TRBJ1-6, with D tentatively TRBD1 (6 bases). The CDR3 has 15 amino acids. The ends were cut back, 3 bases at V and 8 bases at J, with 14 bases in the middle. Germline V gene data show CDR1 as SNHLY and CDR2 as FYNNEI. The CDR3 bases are TGTGCCAGCAGTGAGGGGGGCAATTCGGATTCACCCCTCCACTTT. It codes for CASSEGGNSDSPLHF.

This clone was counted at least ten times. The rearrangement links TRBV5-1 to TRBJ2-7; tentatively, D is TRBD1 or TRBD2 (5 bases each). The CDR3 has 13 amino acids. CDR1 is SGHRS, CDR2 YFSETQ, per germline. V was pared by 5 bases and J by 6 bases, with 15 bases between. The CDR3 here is CASSHDSGAEQYF. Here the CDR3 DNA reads TGCGCCAGCAGTCATGACTCCGGGGCCGAGCAGTACTTC.